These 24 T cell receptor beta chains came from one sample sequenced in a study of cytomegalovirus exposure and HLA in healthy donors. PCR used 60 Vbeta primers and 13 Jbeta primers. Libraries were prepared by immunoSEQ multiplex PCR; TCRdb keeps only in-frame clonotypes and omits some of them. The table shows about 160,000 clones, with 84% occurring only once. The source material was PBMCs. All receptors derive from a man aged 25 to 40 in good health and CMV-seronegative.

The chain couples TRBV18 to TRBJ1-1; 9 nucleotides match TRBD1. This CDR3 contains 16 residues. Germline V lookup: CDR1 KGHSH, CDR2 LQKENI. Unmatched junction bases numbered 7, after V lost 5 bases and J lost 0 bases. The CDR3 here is CASSSRQGDLNTEAFF. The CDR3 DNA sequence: TGTGCCAGCTCATCCAGACAGGGGGATCTGAACACTGAAGCTTTCTTT.

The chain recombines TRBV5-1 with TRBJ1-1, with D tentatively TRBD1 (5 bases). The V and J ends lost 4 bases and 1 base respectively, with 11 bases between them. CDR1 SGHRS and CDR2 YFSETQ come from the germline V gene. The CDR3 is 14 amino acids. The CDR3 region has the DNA TGCGCCAGCAGCACATTGACAGCGAACACTGAAGCTTTCTTT. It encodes CASSTLTANTEAFF.

The CDR3 nucleotides read TGTGCCAGCAGCCCGGGACTAGCGGGCCCCTACGAGCAGTACTTC. Protein product: CASSPGLAGPYEQYF. V is TRBV5-6 and J is TRBJ2-7, with 12 bases lining up with TRBD2. The CDR3 consists of 15 residues. CDR1 is SGHDT, CDR2 YYEEEE, per germline. With 4 bases clipped from V and 2 bases from J, the junction kept 4 bases outside the gene matches.

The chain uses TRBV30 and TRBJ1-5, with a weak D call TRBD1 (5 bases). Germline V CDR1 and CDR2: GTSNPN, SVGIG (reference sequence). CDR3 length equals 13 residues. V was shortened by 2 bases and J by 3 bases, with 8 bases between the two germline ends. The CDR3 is CAWSTGANQPQHF. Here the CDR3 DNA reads TGTGCCTGGAGTACTGGGGCCAATCAGCCCCAGCATTTT. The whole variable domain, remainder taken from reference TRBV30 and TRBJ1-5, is SQTIHQWPATLVQPVGSPLSLECTVEGTSNPNLYWYRQAAGRGLQLLFYSVGIGQISSEVPQNLSASRPQDRQFILSSKKLLLSDSGFYLCAWSTGANQPQHFGDGTRLSIL.

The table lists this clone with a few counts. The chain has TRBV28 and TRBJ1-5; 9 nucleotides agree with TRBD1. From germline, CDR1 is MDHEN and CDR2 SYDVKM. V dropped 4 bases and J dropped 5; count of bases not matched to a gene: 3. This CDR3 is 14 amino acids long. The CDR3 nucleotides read TGTGCCAGCAGTTACCGGACAGGGGATCAGCCCCAGCATTTT. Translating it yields CASSYRTGDQPQHF.

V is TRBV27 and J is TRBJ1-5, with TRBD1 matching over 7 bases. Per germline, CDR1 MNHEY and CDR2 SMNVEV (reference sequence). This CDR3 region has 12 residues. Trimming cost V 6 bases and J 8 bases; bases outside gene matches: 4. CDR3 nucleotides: TGTGCCAGCAGACAGGGGACAGAGCCCCAGCATTTT. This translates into CASRQGTEPQHF.

The CDR3, as DNA: TGTGCCAGCAGTGAAGAAACCTCAGGGGCCACTGAAGCTTTCTTT. As protein: CASSEETSGATEAFF. This chain uses TRBV2 with TRBJ1-1; tentative D call: TRBD1 (6 bases). CDR1 SNHLY and CDR2 FYNNEI come from the germline V gene. V shed 1 base and J shed 4 bases, with 13 bases lying between them. The CDR3 is 15 amino acids. Looking up the rest from reference TRBV2 and TRBJ1-1 gives the full variable domain: EPEVTQTPSHQVTQMGQEVILRCVPISNHLYFYWYRQILGQKVEFLVSFYNNEISEKSEIFDDQFSVERPDGSNFTLKIRSTKLEDSAMYFCASSEETSGATEAFFGQGTRLTVV.

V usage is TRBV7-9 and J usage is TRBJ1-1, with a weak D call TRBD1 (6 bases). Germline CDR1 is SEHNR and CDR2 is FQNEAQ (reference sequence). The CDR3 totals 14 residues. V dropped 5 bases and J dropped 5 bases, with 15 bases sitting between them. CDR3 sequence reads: CASSADRSGTEAFF. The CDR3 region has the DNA TGTGCCAGCAGCGCGGACAGATCTGGAACTGAAGCTTTCTTT.

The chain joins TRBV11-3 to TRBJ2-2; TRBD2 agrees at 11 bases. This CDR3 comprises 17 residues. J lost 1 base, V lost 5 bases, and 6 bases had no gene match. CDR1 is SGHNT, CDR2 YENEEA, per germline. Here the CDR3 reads CASSPGTSGRNTGELFF. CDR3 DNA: TGTGCCAGCAGCCCCGGGACTAGCGGTAGGAACACCGGGGAGCTGTTTTTT.

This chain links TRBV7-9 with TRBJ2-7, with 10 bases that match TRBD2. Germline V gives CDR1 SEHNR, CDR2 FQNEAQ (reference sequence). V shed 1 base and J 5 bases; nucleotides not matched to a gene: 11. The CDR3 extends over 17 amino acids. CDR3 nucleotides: TGTGCCAGCAGCTTAGGCTCTAGCGGGAGATTCGTCAACGAGCAGTACTTC. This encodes CASSLGSSGRFVNEQYF. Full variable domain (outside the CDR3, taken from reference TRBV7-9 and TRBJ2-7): DTGVSQNPRHKITKRGQNVTFRCDPISEHNRLYWYRQTLGQGPEFLTYFQNEAQLEKSRLLSDRFSAERPKGSFSTLEIQRTEQGDSAMYLCASSLGSSGRFVNEQYFGPGTRLTVT.

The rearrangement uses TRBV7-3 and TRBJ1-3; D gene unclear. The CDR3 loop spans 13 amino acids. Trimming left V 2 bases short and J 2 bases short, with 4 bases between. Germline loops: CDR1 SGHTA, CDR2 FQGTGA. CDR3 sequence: CASSLGPGNTIYF. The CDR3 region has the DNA TGTGCCAGCAGCTTAGGCCCTGGAAACACCATATATTTT.

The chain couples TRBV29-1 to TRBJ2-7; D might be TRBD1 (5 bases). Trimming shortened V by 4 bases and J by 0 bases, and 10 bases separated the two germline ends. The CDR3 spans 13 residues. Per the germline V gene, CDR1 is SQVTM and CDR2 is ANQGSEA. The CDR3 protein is CSVGGPSSYEQYF. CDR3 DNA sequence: TGCAGCGTTGGGGGCCCGAGCTCCTACGAGCAGTACTTC.

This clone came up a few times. CDR3 amino acids: CASSQGTASSYEQYF. CDR3 bases: TGCGCCAGCAGCCAAGGGACAGCGAGCTCCTACGAGCAGTACTTC. The V and J genes are TRBV4-3 and TRBJ2-7; a weak D match, TRBD1 (6 bases). Trimming left V 1 base short and J 0 bases short, with 10 bases between. Germline V CDR1 and CDR2: LGHNA, YSLEER. The CDR3 has 15 amino acids.

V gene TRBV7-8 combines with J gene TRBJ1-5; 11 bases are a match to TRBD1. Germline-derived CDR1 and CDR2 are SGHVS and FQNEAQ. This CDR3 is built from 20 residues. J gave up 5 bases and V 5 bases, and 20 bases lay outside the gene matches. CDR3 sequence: CASSRAAQPGQGVKDQPQHF. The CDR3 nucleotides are TGTGCCAGCAGCCGTGCAGCCCAACCGGGACAGGGGGTCAAGGATCAGCCCCAGCATTTT.

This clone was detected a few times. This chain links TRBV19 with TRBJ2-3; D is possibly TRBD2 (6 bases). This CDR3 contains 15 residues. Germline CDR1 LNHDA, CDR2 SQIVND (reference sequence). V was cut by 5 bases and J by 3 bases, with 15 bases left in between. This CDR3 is CASSPWEAGTDTQYF. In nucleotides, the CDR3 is TGTGCCAGTAGTCCATGGGAGGCAGGGACAGATACGCAGTATTTT.

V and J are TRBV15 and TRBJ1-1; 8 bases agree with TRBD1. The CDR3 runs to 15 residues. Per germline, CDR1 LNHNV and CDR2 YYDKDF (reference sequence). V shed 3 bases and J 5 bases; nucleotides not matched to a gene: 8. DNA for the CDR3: TGTGCCACCAGCAGGGAACCCAGGGGGCAAACTGAAGCTTTCTTT. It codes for CATSREPRGQTEAFF.

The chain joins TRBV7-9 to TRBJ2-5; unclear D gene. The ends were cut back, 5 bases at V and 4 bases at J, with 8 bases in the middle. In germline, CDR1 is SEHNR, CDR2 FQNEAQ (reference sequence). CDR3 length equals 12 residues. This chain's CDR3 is CASSTAGETQYF. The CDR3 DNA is TGTGCCAGCAGCACAGCCGGAGAGACCCAGTACTTC. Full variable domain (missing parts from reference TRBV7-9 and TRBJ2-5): DTGVSQNPRHKITKRGQNVTFRCDPISEHNRLYWYRQTLGQGPEFLTYFQNEAQLEKSRLLSDRFSAERPKGSFSTLEIQRTEQGDSAMYLCASSTAGETQYFGPGTRLLVL.

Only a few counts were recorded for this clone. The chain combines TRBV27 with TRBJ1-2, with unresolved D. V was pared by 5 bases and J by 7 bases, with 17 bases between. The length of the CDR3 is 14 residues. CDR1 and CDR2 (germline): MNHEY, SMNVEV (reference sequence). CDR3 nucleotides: TGTGCCAGCAGTACCGGCACGGGGTCTGCTGGCTACACCTTC. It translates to CASSTGTGSAGYTF.

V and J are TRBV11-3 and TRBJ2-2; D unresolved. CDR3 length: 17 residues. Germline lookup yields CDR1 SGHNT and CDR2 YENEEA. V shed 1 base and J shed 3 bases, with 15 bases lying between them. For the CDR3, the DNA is TGTGCCAGCAGCTTAGGTGGTCCGTCGGCGGACACCGGGGAGCTGTTTTTT. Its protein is CASSLGGPSADTGELFF. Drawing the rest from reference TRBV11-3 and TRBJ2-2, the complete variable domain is EAGVVQSPRYKIIEKKQPVAFWCNPISGHNTLYWYLQNLGQGPELLIRYENEEAVDDSQLPKDRFSAERLKGVDSTLKIQPAELGDSAVYLCASSLGGPSADTGELFFGEGSRLTVL.

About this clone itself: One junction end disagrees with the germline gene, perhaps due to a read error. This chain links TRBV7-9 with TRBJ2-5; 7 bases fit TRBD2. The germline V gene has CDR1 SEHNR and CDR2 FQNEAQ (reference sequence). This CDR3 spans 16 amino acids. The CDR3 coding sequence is TGTGCCAGCAGCTTACAATTCCAGACTAGCAGAGAGGCCCAGTACTTC. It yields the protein CASSLQFQTSREAQYF.

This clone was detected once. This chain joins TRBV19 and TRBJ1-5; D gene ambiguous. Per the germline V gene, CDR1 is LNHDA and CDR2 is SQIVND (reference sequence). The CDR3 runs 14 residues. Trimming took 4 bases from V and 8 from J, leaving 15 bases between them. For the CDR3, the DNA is TGTGCCAGTAGTACCATACAGACGGTGGAGCCCCAGCATTTT. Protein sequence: CASSTIQTVEPQHF.

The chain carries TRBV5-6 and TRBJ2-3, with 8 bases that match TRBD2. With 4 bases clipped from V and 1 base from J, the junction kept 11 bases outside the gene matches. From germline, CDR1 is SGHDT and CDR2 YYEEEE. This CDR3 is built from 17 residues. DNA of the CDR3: TGTGCCAGCAGCAAAACAAGGGAGCGGGGGCGCACAGATACGCAGTATTTT. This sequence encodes CASSKTRERGRTDTQYF.

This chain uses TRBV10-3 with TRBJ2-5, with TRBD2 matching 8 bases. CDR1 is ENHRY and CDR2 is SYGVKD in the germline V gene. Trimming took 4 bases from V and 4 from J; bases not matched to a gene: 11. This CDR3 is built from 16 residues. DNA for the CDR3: TGTGCCATCAGTGGGAAAGCGGGAGTTGGGGTAGAGACCCAGTACTTC. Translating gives CAISGKAGVGVETQYF.

CDR3 sequence reads: CASSRLLAGVPHEQFF. For the CDR3, the DNA is TGCGCCAGCAGCCGCCTACTAGCGGGAGTCCCCCATGAGCAGTTCTTC. The gene calls are TRBV4-1 and TRBJ2-1; TRBD2 agrees at 11 bases. V trimming: 4 bases; J trimming: 8 bases; junction bases outside the gene matches: 10. This CDR3 region has 16 residues. Germline V gives CDR1 MGHRA, CDR2 YSYEKL.